This T cell receptor beta chain was sequenced in a study of cytomegalovirus exposure and HLA in healthy donors. General study results and limits: In a later analysis, CMV-associated beta chains were mostly HLA-associated, it appeared. Earlier results showed most TCR beta V segments being productive about 90% or about 30% of the time. The presence/absence work took it that sequencing depth was about the same across donors.

The PCR employed 60 Vbeta primers together with 13 Jbeta primers. Here immunoSEQ multiplex PCR was the method, and the copy in TCRdb shows in-frame clones only, minus some. The sample has about 130,000 clones. The CDR3 totals 16 residues. CDR1 and CDR2 from the germline V gene are MNHNY and SVGAGI (reference sequence). V was clipped by 2 bases and J by 2 bases; unmatched bases: 7. About this clone: Its matching antigen is unknown.

The sequencing sample was made of PBMCs. This sequence originates from a middle-aged woman in good health and CMV-seropositive. This sequence joins TRBV6-6 and TRBJ2-3; 7 bases are a match to TRBD2. The CDR3 sequence is CASSYGGSTDTDTQYF. In nucleotides, the CDR3 is TGTGCCAGCAGTTACGGCGGGAGTACAGACACAGATACGCAGTATTTT.